Below, 5 T cell receptor beta chains from the same sample are listed, as sequenced in a study of beta chain features in type 1 diabetes. The sequenced template was cDNA made from the entire isolated RNA. Method: immunoSEQ multiplex PCR; TCRdb's copy keeps in-frame clones and lacks some. The table lists 65,000 to 100,000 clones, under 35% of them singletons. Material for sequencing was stem cell memory CD4+ T cells from blood. Every receptor here comes from a woman aged 18-29 years in good health.

The chain links TRBV19 to TRBJ1-5, with D uncertain. CDR3 length equals 13 residues. Germline V gene lookup returns CDR1 LNHDA and CDR2 SQIVND (reference sequence). Trimming cost V 6 bases and J 3 bases, with 9 bases left between them. The chain's CDR3 is CASRDYLNQPQHF. CDR3 coding DNA: TGTGCCAGTAGAGACTATCTCAATCAGCCCCAGCATTTT.

The table lists this clone with a few counts. The chain employs TRBV6-5 and TRBJ1-3; tentatively, D is TRBD1 (6 bases). This CDR3 has 14 amino acids. The V end was cut by 5 bases, the J end by 4 bases, with 12 bases between. Germline-derived CDR1 and CDR2 are MNHEY and SVGAGI. In nucleotides, the CDR3 is TGTGCCAGCAGTCTACAGGGAGTAGGAAACACCATATATTTT. Its protein product is CASSLQGVGNTIYF.

This clone was seen only a few times. V usage is TRBV11-2 and J usage is TRBJ2-3; a possible D gene is TRBD2 (5 bases). CDR1 and CDR2 (germline): SGHAT, FQNNGV. V lost 5 bases and J lost 5, with 17 bases in between. The CDR3 contains 15 residues. The DNA of the CDR3 is TGTGCCAGCAGCGCTAGTGGCCACCGGGAAGATACGCAGTATTTT. Encoded protein: CASSASGHREDTQYF.

The table lists this clone with a few counts. The chain employs TRBV19 and TRBJ1-5; D may be TRBD1 (5 bases). Trimming cost V 0 bases and J 1 base, with 13 bases left between them. This CDR3 has 17 amino acids. Germline V gene lookup returns CDR1 LNHDA and CDR2 SQIVND (reference sequence). The chain's CDR3 is CASSIDPRVGSNQPQHF. Here the CDR3 DNA reads TGTGCCAGTAGTATAGATCCCAGGGTTGGGAGCAATCAGCCCCAGCATTTT.

This sequence joins TRBV30 and TRBJ1-3; 7 bases map to TRBD1. V dropped 4 bases and J dropped 4; count of bases not matched to a gene: 7. CDR3 length equals 14 residues. Germline CDR1 GTSNPN, CDR2 SVGIG (reference sequence). CDR3 in amino acids: CAWTLRQGGNTIYF. In nucleotides, the CDR3 is TGTGCCTGGACCCTGAGACAGGGCGGAAACACCATATATTTT.